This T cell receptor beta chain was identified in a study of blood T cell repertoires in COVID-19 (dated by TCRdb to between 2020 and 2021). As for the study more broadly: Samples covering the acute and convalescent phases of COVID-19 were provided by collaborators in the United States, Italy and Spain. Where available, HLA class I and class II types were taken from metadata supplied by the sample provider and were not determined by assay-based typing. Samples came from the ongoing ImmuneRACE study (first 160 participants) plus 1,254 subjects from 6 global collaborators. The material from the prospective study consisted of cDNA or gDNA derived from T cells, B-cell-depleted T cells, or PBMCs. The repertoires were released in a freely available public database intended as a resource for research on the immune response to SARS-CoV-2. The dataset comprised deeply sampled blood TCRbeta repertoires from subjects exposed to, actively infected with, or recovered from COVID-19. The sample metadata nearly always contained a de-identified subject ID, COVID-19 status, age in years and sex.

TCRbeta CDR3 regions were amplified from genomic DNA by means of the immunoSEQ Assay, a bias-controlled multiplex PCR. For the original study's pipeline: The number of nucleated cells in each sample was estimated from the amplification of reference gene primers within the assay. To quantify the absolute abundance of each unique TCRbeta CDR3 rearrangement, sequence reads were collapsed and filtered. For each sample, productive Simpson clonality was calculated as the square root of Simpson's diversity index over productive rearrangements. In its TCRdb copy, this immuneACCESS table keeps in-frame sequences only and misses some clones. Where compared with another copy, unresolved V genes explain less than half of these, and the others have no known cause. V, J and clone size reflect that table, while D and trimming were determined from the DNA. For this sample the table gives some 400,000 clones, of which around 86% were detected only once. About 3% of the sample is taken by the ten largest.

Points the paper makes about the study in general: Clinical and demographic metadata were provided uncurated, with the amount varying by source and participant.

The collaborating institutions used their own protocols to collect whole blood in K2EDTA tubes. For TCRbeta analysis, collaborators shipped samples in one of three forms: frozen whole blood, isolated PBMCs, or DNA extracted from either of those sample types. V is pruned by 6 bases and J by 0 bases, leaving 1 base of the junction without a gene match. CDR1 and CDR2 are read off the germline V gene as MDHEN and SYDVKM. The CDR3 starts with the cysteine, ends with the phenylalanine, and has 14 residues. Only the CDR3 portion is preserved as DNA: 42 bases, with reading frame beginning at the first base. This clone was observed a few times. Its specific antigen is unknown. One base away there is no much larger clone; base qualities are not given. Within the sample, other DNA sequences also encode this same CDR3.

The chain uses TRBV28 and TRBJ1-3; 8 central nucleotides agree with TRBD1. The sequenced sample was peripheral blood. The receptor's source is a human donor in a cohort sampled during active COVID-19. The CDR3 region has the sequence CASRGQVSGNTIYF. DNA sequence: TGTGCCAGCAGGGGACAGGTCTCTGGAAACACCATATATTTT.